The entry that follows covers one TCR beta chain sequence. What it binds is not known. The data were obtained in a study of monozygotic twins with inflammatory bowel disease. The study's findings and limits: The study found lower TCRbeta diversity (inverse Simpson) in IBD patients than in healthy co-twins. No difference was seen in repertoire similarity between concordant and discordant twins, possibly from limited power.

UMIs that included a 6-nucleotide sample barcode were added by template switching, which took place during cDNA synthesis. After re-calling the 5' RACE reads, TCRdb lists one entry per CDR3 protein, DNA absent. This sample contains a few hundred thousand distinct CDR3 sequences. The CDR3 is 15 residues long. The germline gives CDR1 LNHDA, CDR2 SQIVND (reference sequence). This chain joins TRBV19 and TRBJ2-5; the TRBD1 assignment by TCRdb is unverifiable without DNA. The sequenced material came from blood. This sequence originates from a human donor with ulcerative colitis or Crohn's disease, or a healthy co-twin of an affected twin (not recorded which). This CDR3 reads CASTGQGLGQETQYF. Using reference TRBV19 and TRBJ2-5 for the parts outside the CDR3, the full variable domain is DGGITQSPKYLFRKEGQNVTLSCEQNLNHDAMYWYRQDPGQGLRLIYYSQIVNDFQKGDIAEGYSVSREKKESFPLTVTSAQKNPTAFYLCASTGQGLGQETQYFGPGTRLLVL.